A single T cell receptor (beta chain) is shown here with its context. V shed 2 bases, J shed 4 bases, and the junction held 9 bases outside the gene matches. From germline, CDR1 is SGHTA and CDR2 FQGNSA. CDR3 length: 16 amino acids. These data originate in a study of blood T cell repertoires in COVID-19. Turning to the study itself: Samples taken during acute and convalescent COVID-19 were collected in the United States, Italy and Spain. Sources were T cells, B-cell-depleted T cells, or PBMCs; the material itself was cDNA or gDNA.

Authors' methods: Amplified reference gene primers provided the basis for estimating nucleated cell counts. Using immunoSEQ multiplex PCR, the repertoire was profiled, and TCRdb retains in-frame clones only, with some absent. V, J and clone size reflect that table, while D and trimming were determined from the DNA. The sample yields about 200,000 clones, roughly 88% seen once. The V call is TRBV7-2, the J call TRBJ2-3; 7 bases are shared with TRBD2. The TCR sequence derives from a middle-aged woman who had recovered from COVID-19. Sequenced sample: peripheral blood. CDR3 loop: CASSLNRPGGPDTQYF. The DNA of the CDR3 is TGTGCCAGCAGCTTAAATCGCCCGGGGGGACCAGATACGCAGTATTTT. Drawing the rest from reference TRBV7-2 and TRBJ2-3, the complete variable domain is GAGVSQSPSNKVTEKGKDVELRCDPISGHTALYWYRQSLGQGLEFLIYFQGNSAPDKSGLPSDRFSAERTGGSVSTLTIQRTQQEDSAVYLCASSLNRPGGPDTQYFGPGTRLTVL.